This T cell receptor beta chain comes out of a study of shared clonotypes between healthy human individuals. Sequencing used immunoSEQ multiplex PCR; TCRdb keeps in-frame clones, though not all of them. This table holds approximately 2.3 million clones, 93% found once. The sequence derives from a man between 18 and 29 years old in good health. Some clones in this sample may be carry-over from other donors' samples. The specimen was naive CD4+ T cells from PBMCs. Subset noted: CD45RA+ positively selected.

The CDR3 protein is CASSPALTANEQFF. DNA of the CDR3: TGTGCCAGCTCACCTGCCCTAACCGCCAATGAGCAGTTCTTC. V gene TRBV18 combines with J gene TRBJ2-1; D not resolved. Trimming removed 3 bases at V and 6 bases at J, with 12 bases between. Germline V gives CDR1 KGHSH, CDR2 LQKENI. The CDR3 sequence is 14 residues long. The full variable domain, with the rest looked up from reference TRBV18 and TRBJ2-1, is NAGVMQNPRHLVRRRGQEARLRCSPMKGHSHVYWYRQLPEEGLKFMVYLQKENIIDESGMPKERFSAEFPKEGPSILRIQQVVRGDSAAYFCASSPALTANEQFFGPGTRLTVL.